This T cell receptor (beta chain) was profiled in a study of cytomegalovirus exposure and HLA in healthy donors. The donors were part of the validation cohort, which consisted of over a hundred subjects and was separate from the first cohort of 666 subjects. Details on this clone: Its antigen is unidentified.

Germline V gene sequence: CDR1 MGHDK, CDR2 SYGVNS. The CDR3 length is 16 residues. Unmatched junction bases numbered 11, after V lost 5 bases and J lost 5 bases. Study observations and caveats: Rare TCR sequences dominated, though some public TCRs recurred in many donors.

Here immunoSEQ multiplex PCR was the method, and the copy in TCRdb shows in-frame clones only, minus some. This table has 150,000 to 200,000 clones, roughly 90% appearing once. Specimen: PBMCs. This sequence originates from a young man in good health and CMV-seropositive. This chain connects TRBV25-1 to TRBJ2-1, with 8 bases fitting TRBD1. In nucleotides, the CDR3 is TGTGCCAGCAGTCTAGGGCTGGGACAGGCAAACAATGAGCAGTTCTTC. Its translation: CASSLGLGQANNEQFF.